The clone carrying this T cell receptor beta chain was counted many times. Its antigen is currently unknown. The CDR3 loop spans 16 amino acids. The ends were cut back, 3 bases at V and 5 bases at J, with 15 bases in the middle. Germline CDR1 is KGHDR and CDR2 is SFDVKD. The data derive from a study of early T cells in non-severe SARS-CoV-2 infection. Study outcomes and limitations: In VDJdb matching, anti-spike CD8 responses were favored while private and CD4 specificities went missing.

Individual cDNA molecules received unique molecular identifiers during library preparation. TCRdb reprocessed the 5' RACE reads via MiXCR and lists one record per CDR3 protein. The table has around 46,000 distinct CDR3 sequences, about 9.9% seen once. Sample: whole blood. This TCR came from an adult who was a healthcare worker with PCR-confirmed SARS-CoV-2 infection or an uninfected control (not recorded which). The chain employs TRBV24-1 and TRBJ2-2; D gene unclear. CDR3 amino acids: CATSDGLKKGTGELFF. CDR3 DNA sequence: TGTGCCACCAGTGATGGCCTAAAAAAGGGAACCGGGGAGCTGTTTTTT.